This T cell receptor (beta chain) was sequenced in a study of blood T cell repertoires in COVID-19. Individuals aged about 18 to 90 years were recruited from about two dozen US areas. Participants' reported clinical history set cohort assignment. Two negative PCRs, clearance, or symptom resolution were required of recovered Cohort 3 donors. This clone has only a few counts. Clones were sequenced by immunoSEQ multiplex PCR, and TCRdb holds only the in-frame ones, with some missing. Counted here are 150,000 to 200,000 clones, more than 75% occurring once; the ten biggest clones make up 15% to 20%. The germline V gene has CDR1 MNHEY and CDR2 SVGAGI. The CDR3 length is 15 residues. Trimming stripped 1 base from V and 7 bases from J, with 13 bases between.

The receptor comes from a woman in her forties or fifties who had recovered from COVID-19. The sample was PBMCs or T cells enriched from blood (not recorded which). The chain couples TRBV6-5 to TRBJ2-2; tentative D call: TRBD2 (5 bases). CDR3 protein: CASSYFDFGNGELFF. In DNA form, the CDR3 reads TGTGCCAGCAGTTACTTCGATTTCGGGAACGGGGAGCTGTTTTTT.